The entry below gives a single T cell receptor beta chain sequence along with its context. The data are from a study of sequential checkpoint blockade in melanoma. The overall study: Randomization was 1:1 between first-line nivolumab→ipilimumab and ipilimumab→nivolumab.

Specified treatment: randomized to nivolumab then ipilimumab (arm A) or the reverse (arm B). This CDR3 comprises 12 residues. Trimming removed 8 bases from V and 4 bases from J, with 11 bases in between. The germline CDR1 and CDR2 sequences are LNHNV and YYDKDF (reference sequence). TCRdb's table, derived via immunoSEQ multiplex PCR, lists solely in-frame clones and lacks some. The sample contains under 40,000 clones, 80% to 90% of which appear only once. This receptor was obtained from a human donor with melanoma. J is TRBJ1-2 and V is TRBV15, with TRBD1 as a possible D gene (5 bases). Sequencing used CD8+ T cells sorted from blood (inferred from file names), obtained from a patient given nivolumab and ipilimumab in sequence. This CDR3 reads CATRQGSYGYTF. The CDR3 DNA reads as TGTGCCACCCGCCAGGGATCCTATGGCTACACCTTC. The complete variable domain, with remaining parts taken from reference TRBV15 and TRBJ1-2, reads DAMVIQNPRYQVTQFGKPVTLSCSQTLNHNVMYWYQQKSSQAPKLLFHYYDKDFNNEADTPDNFQSRRPNTSFCFLDIRSPGLGDTAMYLCATRQGSYGYTFGSGTRLTVV.